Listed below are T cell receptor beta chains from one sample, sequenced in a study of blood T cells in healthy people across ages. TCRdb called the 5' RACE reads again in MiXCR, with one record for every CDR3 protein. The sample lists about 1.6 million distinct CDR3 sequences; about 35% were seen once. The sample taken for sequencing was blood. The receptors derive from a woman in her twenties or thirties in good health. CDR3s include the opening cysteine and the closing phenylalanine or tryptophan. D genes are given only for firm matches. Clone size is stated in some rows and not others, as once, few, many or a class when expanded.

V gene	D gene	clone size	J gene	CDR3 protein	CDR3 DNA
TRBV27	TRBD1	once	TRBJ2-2	CASVDRGGTGELFF	TGTGCCAGCGTGGACAGGGGAGGTACCGGGGAGCTGTTTTTT
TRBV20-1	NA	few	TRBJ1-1	CSAKLLRNTEAFF	TGCAGTGCAAAACTCTTGAGGAACACTGAAGCTTTCTTT
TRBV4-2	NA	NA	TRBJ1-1	CTSSQEPHWNTEAFF	TGTACCAGCAGCCAAGAACCACACTGGAACACTGAAGCTTTCTTT
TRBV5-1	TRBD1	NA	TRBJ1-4	CASSTGQSNEKLFF	TGCGCCAGCAGCACGGGACAGTCTAATGAAAAACTGTTTTTT
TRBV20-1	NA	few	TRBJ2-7	CSARDLRSSSYEQYF	TGCAGTGCTAGAGATCTGAGGAGTAGCTCCTACGAGCAGTACTTC
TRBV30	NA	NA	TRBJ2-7	CACLDDLPLSYEQYF	TGTGCCTGCCTGGACGACCTCCCGCTCTCCTACGAGCAGTACTTC
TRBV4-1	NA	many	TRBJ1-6	CASSQDLGGARTPLHF	TGCGCCAGCAGCCAAGATCTTGGGGGGGCGCGGACACCCCTCCACTTT
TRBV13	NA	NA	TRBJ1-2	CASSPPRGQSYGYTF	TGTGCCAGCAGCCCCCCCCGAGGGCAATCTTATGGCTACACCTTC
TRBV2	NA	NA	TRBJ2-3	CASSENRGGAVDTQYF	TGTGCCAGCAGTGAGAATCGTGGGGGGGCCGTCGATACGCAGTATTTT
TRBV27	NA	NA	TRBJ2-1	CASSLLWGAGYDNEQFF	TGTGCCAGCAGTTTATTATGGGGGGCAGGGTATGACAATGAGCAGTTCTTC
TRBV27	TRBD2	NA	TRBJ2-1	CASTRTSGIYNEQFF	TGTGCCAGCACTCGGACTAGCGGGATCTACAATGAGCAGTTCTTC
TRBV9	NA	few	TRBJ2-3	CASSEQSSSTDTQYF	TGTGCCAGCAGCGAACAGTCGTCGAGCACAGATACGCAGTATTTT
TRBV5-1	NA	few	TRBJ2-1	CASSFYGTDDYNEQFF	TGCGCCAGCAGCTTTTACGGGACGGACGATTACAATGAGCAGTTCTTC
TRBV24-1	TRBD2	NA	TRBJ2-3	CATSDGRLADTDTQYF	TGTGCCACCAGTGATGGTAGACTAGCGGACACAGATACGCAGTATTTT
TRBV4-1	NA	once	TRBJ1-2	CASSQGGRNVYGYTF	TGCGCCAGCAGCCAAGGGGGACGTAACGTCTATGGCTACACCTTC
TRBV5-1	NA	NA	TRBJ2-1	CASSPGTPLYNEQFF	TGCGCCAGCAGCCCAGGGACTCCCCTCTACAATGAGCAGTTCTTC
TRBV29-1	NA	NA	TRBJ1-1	CSVGSRVNTEAFF	TGCAGCGTTGGAAGTCGTGTGAACACTGAAGCTTTCTTT
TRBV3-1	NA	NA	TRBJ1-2	CASSQYQGLNYGYTF	TGTGCGAGCAGCCAATACCAGGGCCTGAACTATGGCTACACCTTC
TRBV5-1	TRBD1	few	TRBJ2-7	CASSWTGTGIIYEQYF	TGCGCCAGCAGCTGGACCGGGACAGGGATAATTTACGAGCAGTACTTC
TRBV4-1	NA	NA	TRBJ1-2	CASSQVSDMEDGYTF	TGCGCCAGCAGCCAAGTTTCGGACATGGAGGATGGCTACACCTTC
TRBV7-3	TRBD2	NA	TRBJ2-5	CASSFGLAGNSETQYF	TGTGCCAGCAGCTTCGGACTAGCGGGGAATAGTGAGACCCAGTACTTC
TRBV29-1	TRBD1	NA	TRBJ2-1	CSVDGQGAVSYNEQFF	TGCAGCGTCGACGGACAGGGGGCTGTTTCCTACAATGAGCAGTTCTTC
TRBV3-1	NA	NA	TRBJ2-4	CASSRTALAKNIQYF	TGTGCCAGCAGCCGGACAGCTCTAGCCAAAAACATTCAGTACTTC
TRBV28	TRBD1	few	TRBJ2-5	CASNQNRDRGHGQYF	TGTGCCAGCAACCAAAACCGGGACAGGGGGCACGGGCAGTACTTC
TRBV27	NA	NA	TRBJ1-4	CASSLQDPRANEKLFF	TGTGCCAGCAGTTTACAGGACCCGCGGGCTAATGAAAAACTGTTTTTT
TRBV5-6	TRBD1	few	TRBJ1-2	CASSSRDRVFYGYTF	TGTGCCAGCAGCTCCCGGGACAGGGTCTTCTATGGCTACACCTTC
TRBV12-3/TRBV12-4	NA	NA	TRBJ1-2	CASRFRRLGYGYTF	TGTGCCAGCAGGTTTAGACGGCTTGGCTATGGCTACACCTTC
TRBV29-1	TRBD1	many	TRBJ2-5	CSVEIRGQGPSQETQYF	TGCAGCGTTGAGATTAGGGGGCAGGGACCCTCCCAAGAGACCCAGTACTTC
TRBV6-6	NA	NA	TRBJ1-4	CASQRASNEKLFF	TGTGCCAGCCAGAGGGCGAGTAATGAAAAACTGTTTTTT
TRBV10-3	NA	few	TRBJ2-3	CAISESLAGDTQYF	TGTGCCATCAGTGAGTCGCTAGCCGGAGATACGCAGTATTTT